The clone carrying this T cell receptor (beta chain) was observed a single time. Its antigen is still unknown. PCR employed 60 Vbeta and 13 Jbeta primers. Data came from immunoSEQ multiplex PCR; TCRdb stores just in-frame clones and leaves some out. The table lists over 200,000 clones, roughly 70% of them singletons, with 1.8% in the top ten. The sample is drawn from a study of cytomegalovirus exposure and HLA in healthy donors. Study results and limitations: Specificity for CMV antigens was confirmed in vitro for three of the CMV-associated chains. Analyses of presence/absence relied on an assumption of roughly uniform sequencing depth across donors.

V lost 4 bases to trimming and J lost 7 bases, with 10 bases between them. The CDR3 consists of 11 residues. Germline lookup yields CDR1 SQVTM and CDR2 ANQGSEA. Sequencing was done on a sample of PBMCs. V and J are TRBV29-1 and TRBJ1-1, with D maybe TRBD1 (5 bases). This clonotype was obtained from a woman between 25 and 40 years old in good health and CMV-seronegative. CDR3 DNA: TGCAGCGTTGGCTCCGACAGTGAAGCTTTCTTT. This gives the protein CSVGSDSEAFF.